Shown below are 10 T cell receptor beta chains from a single sample sequenced in a study of blood T cell repertoires in COVID-19. Method: immunoSEQ multiplex PCR; TCRdb's copy keeps in-frame clones and lacks some. The sample lists about 100,000 clones; around 74% were seen once. Sequenced material: peripheral blood. The receptors were gathered from a woman aged 80 or older with active or convalescent COVID-19.

The chain combines TRBV10-3 with TRBJ2-5; 8 bases align to TRBD2. Germline values: CDR1 ENHRY, CDR2 SYGVKD. There are 12 residues in the CDR3. The ends lost 10 bases at V and 1 base at J; junction bases unmatched: 2. CDR3 sequence (DNA): TGTGCCACGGGGGGGGGCCAAGAGACCCAGTACTTC. Its translation: CATGGGQETQYF.

The chain combines TRBV5-1 with TRBJ1-5; TRBD1 aligns across 8 bases. The CDR3 totals 19 residues. V lost 3 bases to trimming and J lost 2 bases; unmatched junction nucleotides: 16. CDR1 and CDR2 (germline): SGHRS, YFSETQ. The CDR3 nucleotides are TGCGCCAGCAGCTGGGTCTCAGGGGGCGTCCGTTTGGGCAATCAGCCCCAGCATTTT. This translates into CASSWVSGGVRLGNQPQHF.

This clone turned up a few times. This chain joins TRBV10-1 and TRBJ1-4; D is undetermined. Per the germline V gene, CDR1 is WNHNN and CDR2 is SYGVQD (reference sequence). This CDR3 has 16 amino acids. V was cut by 1 base and J by 1 base, with 10 bases left in between. This CDR3 reads CASSECRGRTNEKLFF. CDR3 DNA: TGCGCCAGCAGTGAGTGCAGAGGGAGAACTAATGAAAAACTGTTTTTT.

The chain carries TRBV29-1 and TRBJ2-1; 12 nucleotides align to TRBD2. The CDR3 runs to 16 residues. Trimming took 7 bases from V and 7 from J; bases not matched to a gene: 14. Germline V gives CDR1 SQVTM, CDR2 ANQGSEA. CDR3 bases: TGCAGCGCCCGGGGGGCGACTAGCGGGAGTAGTAATGAGCAGTTCTTC. Protein: CSARGATSGSSNEQFF.

This clone has a handful of counts. An end of the junction differs from the germline gene, which may be a read error. This chain connects TRBV6-5 to TRBJ2-1; perhaps TRBD1 as D (5 bases). Germline CDR1 reads MNHEY; CDR2 reads SVGAGI. The CDR3 runs 14 residues. CDR3 region: CASSPAGAHKEQFF. The CDR3 region has the DNA TGTGCCAGCAGTCCCGCTGGGGCCCACAAAGAGCAGTTCTTC.

This clone came up many times. V is TRBV7-3 and J is TRBJ2-2; D may be TRBD1 (5 bases). The V end was cut by 2 bases, the J end by 4 bases, with 11 bases between. There are 15 residues in the CDR3. CDR1 and CDR2 (germline): SGHTA, FQGTGA. The CDR3, as DNA: TGTGCCAGCAGCTTACGACGGCAGGGCACCGGGGAGCTGTTTTTT. This gives the protein CASSLRRQGTGELFF.

The rearrangement joins TRBV9 to TRBJ2-1; TRBD2 matches 13 bases. Trimming removed 4 bases from V and 6 bases from J; junction bases left unmatched: 4. Germline V gene sequence: CDR1 SGDLS, CDR2 YYNGEE. The CDR3 extends over 15 amino acids. The CDR3 coding sequence is TGTGCCAGCAGCCTGCGGACTAGCGGGAGCAATGAGCAGTTCTTC. Its translation: CASSLRTSGSNEQFF. The full variable domain, rest sourced from reference TRBV9 and TRBJ2-1, is DSGVTQTPKHLITATGQRVTLRCSPRSGDLSVYWYQQSLDQGLQFLIQYYNGEERAKGNILERFSAQQFPDLHSELNLSSLELGDSALYFCASSLRTSGSNEQFFGPGTRLTVL.

The CDR3 is CASSVEGAGALGDTQYF. CDR3 DNA: TGTGCCAGCAGCGTAGAGGGGGCAGGGGCGCTGGGAGATACGCAGTATTTT. The V call is TRBV9, the J call TRBJ2-3, with 7 nucleotides matching TRBD1. V shed 0 bases, J shed 5 bases, and the junction held 12 bases outside the gene matches. CDR3 size: 17 residues. In germline, CDR1 is SGDLS, CDR2 YYNGEE.

This clone has only a few counts. This sequence joins TRBV6-5 and TRBJ1-1; TRBD1 aligns across 7 bases. The CDR3 has 13 amino acids. V gave up 7 bases and J gave up 0 bases; unmatched junction bases: 2. Germline CDR1 and CDR2: MNHEY and SVGAGI. CDR3: CASNGQVNTEAFF. CDR3 nucleotide sequence: TGTGCCAGCAACGGACAGGTGAACACTGAAGCTTTCTTT.

The CDR3 spells CASSITLTSYEQYF. In DNA form, the CDR3 reads TGTGCCAGTAGTATCACTCTCACCTCCTACGAGCAGTACTTC. V is TRBV19 and J is TRBJ2-7; D not certain. The CDR3 is 14 amino acids. Germline-derived CDR1 and CDR2 are LNHDA and SQIVND (reference sequence). Trimming took off 3 bases at V and 0 bases at J, with 9 bases between the two ends.